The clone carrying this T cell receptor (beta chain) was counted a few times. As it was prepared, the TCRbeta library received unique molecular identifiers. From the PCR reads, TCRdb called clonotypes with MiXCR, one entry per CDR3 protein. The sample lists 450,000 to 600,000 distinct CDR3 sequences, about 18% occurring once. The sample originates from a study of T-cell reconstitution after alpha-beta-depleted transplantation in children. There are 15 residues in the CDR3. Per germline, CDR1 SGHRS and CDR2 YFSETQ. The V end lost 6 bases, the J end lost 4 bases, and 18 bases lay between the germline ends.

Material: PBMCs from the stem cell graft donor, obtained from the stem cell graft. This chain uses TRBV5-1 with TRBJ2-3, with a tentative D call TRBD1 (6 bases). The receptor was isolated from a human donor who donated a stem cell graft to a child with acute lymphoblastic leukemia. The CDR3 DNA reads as TGCGCCAGCACCCGACTAAGTCGACAGGCAGATACGCAGTATTTT. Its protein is CASTRLSRQADTQYF.